The 27 T cell receptor beta chains below come from one sample, sequenced in a study of control samples from healthy donors and cancer patients. Assay used: immunoSEQ multiplex PCR; TCRdb lists only in-frame clones, some missing. The sample lists about 190,000 clones, roughly nine tenths occurring once. Sequences were obtained from blood. These TCRs come from a man in his thirties or forties in good health.

V usage is TRBV11-2 and J usage is TRBJ2-7; the match to TRBD1 covers 10 bases. V lost 0 bases and J lost 4; bases outside the gene matches: 9. CDR1 is SGHAT and CDR2 is FQNNGV in the germline V gene. CDR3 length equals 17 residues. CDR3 nucleotides: TGTGCCAGCAGCTTAGATCTGGGACAGGGGTTACCTTACGAGCAGTACTTC. It is translated as CASSLDLGQGLPYEQYF.

This chain joins TRBV7-8 and TRBJ1-1; TRBD1 agrees at 9 bases. This CDR3 is 15 amino acids long. Germline V gene sequence: CDR1 SGHVS, CDR2 FQNEAQ. V lost 4 bases to trimming and J lost 4 bases; unmatched junction nucleotides: 7. CDR3 sequence reads: CASSWRTGVGTEAFF. The CDR3 region has the DNA TGTGCCAGCAGCTGGAGGACAGGGGTGGGCACTGAAGCTTTCTTT. The full variable domain, with the rest looked up from reference TRBV7-8 and TRBJ1-1, is GAGVSQSPRYKVAKRGQDVALRCDPISGHVSLFWYQQALGQGPEFLTYFQNEAQLDKSGLPSDRFFAERPEGSVSTLKIQRTQQEDSAVYLCASSWRTGVGTEAFFGQGTRLTVV.

The V gene is TRBV10-2, the J gene TRBJ2-3; D may be TRBD2 (7 bases). The germline V gene has CDR1 WSHSY and CDR2 SAAADI. There are 16 residues in the CDR3. The V gene lost 7 bases and the J gene lost 1 base, with 18 bases spanning the gap. The CDR3 region has the DNA TGCGCCAGCAAAGGGGAGGGACATTTAGGCACAGATACGCAGTATTTT. This gives the protein CASKGEGHLGTDTQYF.

This clone was picked up one time. The chain links TRBV24-1 to TRBJ1-5; D unresolved. The germline V gene encodes CDR1 KGHDR and CDR2 SFDVKD. This CDR3 contains 14 residues. V was cut by 4 bases and J by 3 bases, with 9 bases left in between. The CDR3 sequence: CATSDELDNQPQHF. CDR3 DNA sequence: TGTGCCACCAGTGACGAGTTGGACAATCAGCCCCAGCATTTT.

This sequence joins TRBV3-1 (or the pseudogene TRBV3-2) and TRBJ2-1; 12 bases agree with TRBD2. The trim removed 0 bases at V and 8 bases at J, leaving 23 bases unmatched. There are 22 residues in the CDR3. Germline V gene sequence: CDR1 LGHDT, CDR2 YNNKEL (reference sequence). The CDR3 protein is CASSQDAPYLAGGRKFGDEQFF. The CDR3, as DNA: TGTGCCAGCAGCCAAGATGCCCCTTATCTAGCGGGGGGGCGTAAGTTTGGGGATGAGCAGTTCTTC.

The chain employs TRBV10-2 and TRBJ1-2; 10 bases are a match to TRBD1. The CDR3 covers 15 residues. Germline CDR1 is WSHSY and CDR2 is SAAADI. V lost 10 bases, J lost 0 bases, and 8 bases stayed unmatched. The CDR3 bases are TGCGCCACCCGACCCGGGACAGGGGCTAACTATGGCTACACCTTC. This sequence encodes CATRPGTGANYGYTF.

J is TRBJ1-4 and V is TRBV19; D gene ambiguous. This CDR3 comprises 13 residues. CDR1 LNHDA and CDR2 SQIVND come from the germline V gene (reference sequence). Trimming took 4 bases from V and 5 from J, leaving 8 bases between them. CDR3 loop: CASSNRPNEKLFF. The CDR3 DNA reads TGTGCCAGTAGTAACCGACCCAATGAAAAACTGTTTTTT.

The chain combines TRBV19 with TRBJ1-2, with D tentatively TRBD1 (6 bases). This CDR3 spans 14 amino acids. Germline lookup yields CDR1 LNHDA and CDR2 SQIVND (reference sequence). The ends were cut back, 9 bases at V and 5 bases at J, with 19 bases in the middle. The CDR3 spells CASLKGGRRYGYTF. In DNA form, the CDR3 reads TGTGCCAGCCTAAAAGGGGGTAGACGGTATGGCTACACCTTC.

Here the CDR3 reads CASSLGSSSRTDTQYF. CDR3 DNA sequence: TGTGCCAGCAGCTTGGGGTCTAGCAGCCGCACAGATACGCAGTATTTT. The gene calls are TRBV5-4 and TRBJ2-3, with a possible D match to TRBD2 (5 bases). Germline V gene data show CDR1 as SGHNT and CDR2 as YYREEE (reference sequence). The length of the CDR3 is 16 residues. V dropped 0 bases and J dropped 1 base, with 12 bases sitting between them.

The chain links TRBV7-3 to TRBJ2-3; D is ambiguous. The CDR3 extends over 14 amino acids. V lost 3 bases, J lost 2 bases, and 9 bases lay in between. From germline, CDR1 is SGHTA and CDR2 FQGTGA. The CDR3 DNA follows: TGTGCCAGCAGCTTTATGGCCAACACAGATACGCAGTATTTT. Protein product: CASSFMANTDTQYF.

This chain joins TRBV7-2 and TRBJ2-2, with D maybe TRBD2 (6 bases). Trimming removed 6 bases from V and 4 bases from J, with 15 bases in between. There are 15 residues in the CDR3. The germline gives CDR1 SGHTA, CDR2 FQGNSA. DNA for the CDR3: TGTGCCAGCAGACGGGGCGGGGCCGGCACCGGGGAGCTGTTTTTT. Translation gives CASRRGGAGTGELFF.

The rearrangement uses TRBV19 and TRBJ1-6; the D is unclear. V lost 3 bases to trimming and J lost 7 bases, with 13 bases between them. The CDR3 runs to 15 residues. Germline-derived CDR1 and CDR2 are LNHDA and SQIVND (reference sequence). The CDR3 DNA reads as TGTGCCAGTAGTATTTGGGTTACCGACAATTCACCCCTCCACTTT. It yields the protein CASSIWVTDNSPLHF.

The chain employs TRBV7-6 and TRBJ2-3; D is possibly TRBD1 (6 bases). The CDR3 runs to 18 residues. The germline V and J ends were trimmed by 0 bases and 0 bases, with 16 bases remaining between them. Germline CDR1 and CDR2: SGHVS and FNYEAQ. CDR3 region: CASSLAQIQGTSTDTQYF. The CDR3 bases are TGTGCCAGCAGCTTAGCCCAAATACAGGGAACTAGCACAGATACGCAGTATTTT.

This chain uses TRBV4-1 with TRBJ2-7, with unresolved D. CDR3 length: 14 amino acids. Germline V gene sequence: CDR1 MGHRA, CDR2 YSYEKL. The ends were cut back, 1 base at V and 0 bases at J, with 7 bases in the middle. The CDR3 DNA reads as TGCGCCAGCAGCCAAGGGTGGGACTCCTACGAGCAGTACTTC. The encoded protein is CASSQGWDSYEQYF.

The genes are TRBV30 and TRBJ1-4; 10 bases are a match to TRBD1. Per the germline V gene, CDR1 is GTSNPN and CDR2 is SVGIG (reference sequence). J gave up 5 bases and V 5 bases, and 2 bases lay outside the gene matches. The CDR3 runs to 13 residues. CDR3 bases: TGTGCCTGGGCGGGACAGGGGAATGAAAAACTGTTTTTT. Protein: CAWAGQGNEKLFF.

This clone appeared a single time. V gene TRBV2 combines with J gene TRBJ2-5, with D unresolved. Germline loops: CDR1 SNHLY, CDR2 FYNNEI. The CDR3 runs to 14 residues. V lost 2 bases, J lost 2 bases, and 9 bases lay in between. In DNA form, the CDR3 reads TGTGCCAGCAGTGAAAGTTTACAGCAAGAGACCCAGTACTTC. The encoded protein is CASSESLQQETQYF.

The rearrangement links TRBV4-1 to TRBJ1-4; D may be TRBD1 (5 bases). The V gene's germline CDR1 is MGHRA and CDR2 YSYEKL. Trimming cost V 1 base and J 8 bases, with 17 bases left between them. The CDR3 extends over 16 amino acids. The CDR3 DNA follows: TGCGCCAGCAGCCAAGGACTGGGTGGGGCTGGGGAAAAACTGTTTTTT. Its protein product is CASSQGLGGAGEKLFF.

The V and J genes are TRBV6-5 and TRBJ1-5; D is perhaps TRBD1 (5 bases). Trimming took 8 bases from V and 6 from J, leaving 20 bases between them. The CDR3 runs to 15 residues. Germline loops: CDR1 MNHEY, CDR2 SVGAGI. This CDR3 reads CASWGGGEGGQPQHF. The CDR3 nucleotides read TGTGCCAGCTGGGGGGGAGGGGAGGGCGGTCAGCCCCAGCATTTT.

The chain recombines TRBV5-4 with TRBJ2-7; 7 nucleotides match TRBD2. The CDR3 runs 15 residues. Germline V CDR1 and CDR2: SGHNT, YYREEE (reference sequence). The V segment lost 2 bases and the J segment 2 bases; nucleotides outside the gene matches: 7. CDR3 in amino acids: CASSFGGTVTYEQYF. In DNA form, the CDR3 reads TGTGCCAGCAGCTTCGGGGGGACGGTGACCTACGAGCAGTACTTC.

The gene calls are TRBV6-2 or TRBV6-3 and TRBJ1-6, with 9 positions matching TRBD1. After removal of 6 bases from V and 7 bases from J, the junction contained 7 bases not matched to a gene. This CDR3 has 15 residues. Germline V gene data show CDR1 as MNHEY and CDR2 as SVGEGT. The CDR3 nucleotides read TGTGCCAGCAGCCTGACAGGGGGTATGAATTCACCCCTCCACTTT. It codes for CASSLTGGMNSPLHF.

This clone was counted a single time. V usage is TRBV11-2 and J usage is TRBJ2-7, with no clear D. Between the trimmed V and J ends, which lost 2 bases and 0 bases, there was a span of 11 bases. The CDR3 totals 15 residues. Germline-derived CDR1 and CDR2 are SGHAT and FQNNGV. The CDR3 is CASSLIGDSSYEQYF. The DNA for the CDR3 is TGTGCCAGCAGCTTAATTGGCGACTCCTCCTACGAGCAGTACTTC.

J is TRBJ1-5 and V is TRBV19, with 7 bases aligning to TRBD1. The CDR3 is 14 amino acids. The germline gives CDR1 LNHDA, CDR2 SQIVND (reference sequence). With V trimmed by 6 bases and J by 2 bases, 4 bases remained unmatched. CDR3 DNA sequence: TGTGCCAGTAGAAATACAGGGGGCAATCAGCCCCAGCATTTT. It codes for CASRNTGGNQPQHF.

This clone was seen a single time. V usage is TRBV3-1 (or the pseudogene TRBV3-2) and J usage is TRBJ2-2, with unresolved D. The germline V and J ends were trimmed by 3 bases and 8 bases, with 10 bases remaining between them. Germline V gives CDR1 LGHDT, CDR2 YNNKEL (reference sequence). This CDR3 comprises 13 residues. The CDR3 reads CASSQRGPGELFF. The CDR3 DNA sequence: TGTGCCAGCAGCCAGAGAGGACCTGGGGAGCTGTTTTTT.

CDR3 DNA: TGTGCCAGCCGGGACAACTATAATTCACCCCTCCACTTT. Protein sequence: CASRDNYNSPLHF. The chain employs TRBV27 and TRBJ1-6; D might be TRBD1 (6 bases). CDR1 is MNHEY, CDR2 SMNVEV, per germline (reference sequence). The germline V and J ends were trimmed by 8 bases and 3 bases, with 8 bases remaining between them. The CDR3 runs to 13 residues.

This clone was observed once. The rearrangement links TRBV5-1 to TRBJ1-2, with TRBD1 matching over 7 bases. The CDR3 runs to 13 residues. V lost 0 bases, J lost 6 bases, and 2 bases stayed unmatched. Germline V gene sequence: CDR1 SGHRS, CDR2 YFSETQ. CDR3 protein: CASSLAGQDGYTF. The CDR3, as DNA: TGCGCCAGCAGCTTGGCCGGACAGGATGGCTACACCTTC.

As DNA, the CDR3 is TGTGCCAGCAGACCGGGACAGGGGCCAGATACGCAGTATTTT. Amino acid sequence: CASRPGQGPDTQYF. The chain has TRBV7-6 and TRBJ2-3; TRBD1 agrees at 10 bases. V was pared by 6 bases and J by 4 bases, with 4 bases of the junction left unmatched. The CDR3 spans 14 residues. Germline-derived CDR1 and CDR2 are SGHVS and FNYEAQ.

The chain links TRBV18 to TRBJ2-2, with TRBD1 matching 9 bases. The V gene's germline CDR1 is KGHSH and CDR2 LQKENI. V shed 8 bases, J shed 1 base, and the junction held 5 bases outside the gene matches. The CDR3 covers 15 residues. CDR3 bases: TGTGCCAGCACCCCGGGACAGGGGAACACCGGGGAGCTGTTTTTT. The encoded protein is CASTPGQGNTGELFF.